This TCR beta chain comes out of a study of T cell repertoires in cytomegalovirus infection. Overall study: Epitope selection comprised recently identified HLA-C-restricted CMV epitopes and well-studied HLA-B-restricted CMV epitopes. Carrying CMV and the relevant HLA type showed in public TCR beta signatures.

This clonotype was seen many times. The target antigen is unknown. Each CDR3 protein gets one entry after TCRdb re-called the reads with MiXCR. The table records about 740,000 distinct CDR3 sequences, around a third of them present only once. Study-wide findings and caveats: Cumulative public TCR beta family frequency identified CMV carriers with the relevant HLA. Clonotype analysis showed dominance of the ex vivo response by HLA-C-restricted CMV-specific TCR beta clonotypes.

V lost 6 bases and J lost 4; bases outside the gene matches: 16. CDR1 is SGHTA, CDR2 FQGNSA, per germline. This CDR3 region has 17 residues. The TCR was taken from a human donor in good health (CMV status not recorded). Some clones in this sample may be carry-over from other donors' samples. This chain joins TRBV7-2 and TRBJ2-3; 7 bases line up with TRBD1. The sample in question was cultured PBMCs, obtained from culture after CMV antigen stimulation. CDR3 nucleotides: TGTGCCAGCAGTTTCCCATCGGGTCGACAGGGCGCAGATACGCAGTATTTT. This translates into CASSFPSGRQGADTQYF. Combining the CDR3 with reference TRBV7-2 and TRBJ2-3 gives the whole variable domain GAGVSQSPSNKVTEKGKDVELRCDPISGHTALYWYRQSLGQGLEFLIYFQGNSAPDKSGLPSDRFSAERTGGSVSTLTIQRTQQEDSAVYLCASSFPSGRQGADTQYFGPGTRLTVL.